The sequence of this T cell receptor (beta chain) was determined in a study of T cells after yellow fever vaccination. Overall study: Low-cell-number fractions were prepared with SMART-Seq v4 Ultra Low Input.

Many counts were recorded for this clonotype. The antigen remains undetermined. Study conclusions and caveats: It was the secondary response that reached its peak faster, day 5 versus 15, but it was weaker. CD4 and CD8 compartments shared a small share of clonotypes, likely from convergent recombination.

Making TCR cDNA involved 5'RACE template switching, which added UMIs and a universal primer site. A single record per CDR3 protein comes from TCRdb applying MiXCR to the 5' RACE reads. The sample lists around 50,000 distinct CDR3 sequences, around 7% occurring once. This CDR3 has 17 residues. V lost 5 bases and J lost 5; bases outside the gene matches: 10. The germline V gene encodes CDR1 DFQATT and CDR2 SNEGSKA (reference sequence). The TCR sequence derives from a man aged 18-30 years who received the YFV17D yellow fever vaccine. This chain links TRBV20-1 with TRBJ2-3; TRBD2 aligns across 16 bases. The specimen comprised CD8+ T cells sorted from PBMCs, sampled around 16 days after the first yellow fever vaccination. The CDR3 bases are TGCAGTGCTGGGACTAGCGGGGGGGTCAGGTTCGGAGATACGCAGTATTTT. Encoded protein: CSAGTSGGVRFGDTQYF.